These T cell receptor beta chains were read from a single sample in a study of spatial heterogeneity in lung cancer. TCRdb redid the calling of the 5' RACE reads with MiXCR, one entry per CDR3 protein. The sample shows around 48,000 distinct CDR3 sequences, roughly 5% of them seen only once. The sequencing here drew on PBMCs, taken at surgery. All receptors derive from a male donor with early-stage non-small cell lung cancer. Both conserved end residues are part of each CDR3. The order of the fields is clone size, V gene, D gene, J gene, CDR3 protein, CDR3 DNA. D genes are given only for firm matches. Only some rows state a clone size, as once, few, many or a class for expanded clones.

-	TRBV7-2	-	TRBJ2-1	CASSLAAEPYNEQFF	TGTGCCAGCAGCTTAGCGGCTGAGCCCTACAATGAGCAGTTCTTC
-	TRBV6-2/TRBV6-3	-	TRBJ2-2	CASSFSRGTGELLF	TGTGCCAGCAGTTTCTCCAGGGGAACCGGGGAGCTGCTTTTT
many	TRBV29-1	-	TRBJ1-1	CSVEAGFGTEAFF	TGCAGCGTTGAGGCAGGGTTCGGCACTGAAGCTTTCTTT
many	TRBV19	-	TRBJ2-1	CASSTLRAAEQFF	TGTGCCAGTAGTACGTTAAGAGCCGCCGAGCAGTTCTTC
many	TRBV7-3	-	TRBJ2-7	CASSLFQRGEQYF	TGTGCCAGCAGCTTATTCCAACGCGGCGAGCAGTACTTC
many	TRBV9	-	TRBJ1-1	CASSVEPLNTEAFF	TGTGCCAGCAGCGTAGAACCGCTGAACACTGAAGCTTTCTTT
many	TRBV7-6	TRBD2	TRBJ2-3	CASSLEPAGGPNTQYF	TGTGCCAGCAGCTTAGAACCAGCGGGAGGGCCAAATACGCAGTATTTT
many	TRBV19	TRBD1	TRBJ1-5	CASSIRPGGLEPQHF	TGTGCCAGTAGTATAAGGCCAGGGGGCTTGGAGCCCCAGCATTTT
many	TRBV20-1	-	TRBJ2-1	CSAVPSSFRNEQFF	TGCAGTGCCGTACCCTCTAGCTTTCGGAATGAGCAGTTCTTC
many	TRBV20-1	-	TRBJ1-4	CSVYRMSQELFF	TGCAGTGTTTACAGGATGTCTCAGGAACTGTTTTTT
-	TRBV6-7	TRBD2	TRBJ2-3	CASSFWGSASGMTDTQYF	TGTGCCAGCAGTTTCTGGGGGTCTGCTAGCGGGATGACAGATACGCAGTATTTT
-	TRBV29-1	TRBD1	TRBJ1-1	CSVARQGAREVRTEAFF	TGCAGCGTCGCCCGACAGGGGGCTAGAGAGGTTAGAACTGAAGCTTTCTTT
many	TRBV5-1	-	TRBJ2-1	CASSLDRQYEQFF	TGCGCCAGCAGCTTGGACAGGCAATATGAGCAGTTCTTC
many	TRBV7-2	-	TRBJ2-1	CASSFYRDTSYNEQFF	TGTGCCAGCAGCTTCTACCGGGACACCTCCTACAATGAGCAGTTCTTC